Listed below are T cell receptor beta chains from one sample, sequenced in a study of identical twins. TCRdb used MiXCR to reprocess the 5' RACE reads, holding one entry per CDR3 protein. The sample consists of just over 450,000 distinct CDR3 sequences, over 12% of them appearing once. This sample also belongs to another study, concerning yellow fever vaccine responses in identical twins.

Sequences were obtained from CD4+ T cells sorted from blood. The receptors were sampled from a woman between 18 and 29 years old in good health. Both conserved end residues are part of each CDR3. Fields, in order: clone size, V gene, J gene, D gene, CDR3 protein, CDR3 DNA. D genes are given only for firm matches. A row's size may be missing; if present it is once, few, many or a size class.

size: NA; V: TRBV24-1; J: TRBJ2-1; D: TRBD1; CDR3: CATSDTGQVPYNEQFF; DNA: TGTGCCACCAGTGATACAGGACAGGTTCCCTACAATGAGCAGTTCTTC
size: few; V: TRBV6-2/TRBV6-3; J: TRBJ2-5; D: NA; CDR3: CASSGRGQETQYF; DNA: TGTGCCAGCAGCGGACGGGGCCAAGAGACCCAGTACTTC
size: few; V: TRBV3-1; J: TRBJ2-3; D: TRBD2; CDR3: CASSQASGGDTQYF; DNA: TGTGCCAGCAGCCAAGCTAGCGGCGGAGATACGCAGTATTTT
size: few; V: TRBV3-1; J: TRBJ2-5; D: NA; CDR3: CASSLRGGKETQYF; DNA: TGTGCCAGCAGCCTCCGCGGGGGCAAAGAGACCCAGTACTTC
size: NA; V: TRBV20-1; J: TRBJ2-3; D: NA; CDR3: CSARDLGRSTQYF; DNA: TGCAGTGCTAGAGATCTGGGACGGTCTACGCAGTATTTT
size: once; V: TRBV6-2/TRBV6-3; J: TRBJ2-7; D: NA; CDR3: CASRGGLPSEQYF; DNA: TGTGCCAGCAGAGGGGGACTACCCTCGGAGCAGTACTTC
size: NA; V: TRBV20-1; J: TRBJ2-1; D: TRBD1; CDR3: CSAGQGTYNEQFF; DNA: TGCAGCGCTGGACAGGGAACCTACAATGAGCAGTTCTTC
size: NA; V: TRBV12-3/TRBV12-4; J: TRBJ2-5; D: TRBD2; CDR3: CASSLGALAGEGGTQYF; DNA: TGTGCCAGCAGTTTAGGAGCGCTAGCGGGAGAGGGGGGGACCCAGTACTTC
size: few; V: TRBV4-2; J: TRBJ2-1; D: NA; CDR3: CASSQVVREQFF; DNA: TGTGCCAGCAGCCAAGTGGTCAGGGAGCAGTTCTTC
size: NA; V: TRBV14; J: TRBJ2-7; D: NA; CDR3: CASSQATRVPYEQYF; DNA: TGTGCCAGCAGCCAAGCAACAAGGGTCCCCTACGAGCAGTACTTC
size: many; V: TRBV12-3/TRBV12-4; J: TRBJ2-7; D: TRBD1; CDR3: CASSLTGGSGYEQYF; DNA: TGTGCCAGCAGTTTAACAGGGGGGTCGGGCTACGAGCAGTACTTC
size: few; V: TRBV6-1; J: TRBJ2-2; D: TRBD2; CDR3: CASRPPGLSRTGELFF; DNA: TGTGCCAGCAGGCCCCCGGGACTAAGTCGCACCGGGGAGCTGTTTTTT
size: few; V: TRBV2; J: TRBJ2-1; D: NA; CDR3: CASQDPRVAANSYNEQFF; DNA: TGTGCCAGCCAGGACCCCCGGGTAGCGGCCAACTCCTACAATGAGCAGTTCTTC
size: once; V: TRBV4-1; J: TRBJ2-1; D: TRBD2; CDR3: CASSQDWGTRLAGGSYNEQFF; DNA: TGCGCCAGCAGCCAAGACTGGGGTACAAGGTTAGCGGGGGGCTCTTACAATGAGCAGTTCTTC
size: few; V: TRBV14; J: TRBJ2-2; D: NA; CDR3: CASSQDLSGVGELFF; DNA: TGTGCCAGCAGCCAAGATCTGTCAGGAGTCGGGGAGCTGTTTTTT
size: few; V: TRBV20-1; J: TRBJ2-7; D: NA; CDR3: CSAQSAGGSYEQYF; DNA: TGCAGTGCCCAGTCAGCGGGCGGCTCCTACGAGCAGTACTTC
size: NA; V: TRBV25-1; J: TRBJ1-1; D: TRBD1; CDR3: CASSMDRAREAFF; DNA: TGTGCCAGCAGTATGGACAGGGCCCGCGAAGCTTTCTTT
size: NA; V: TRBV10-1; J: TRBJ2-5; D: NA; CDR3: CASNRQETQYF; DNA: TGCGCCAGCAATAGGCAAGAGACCCAGTACTTC
size: NA; V: TRBV7-6; J: TRBJ2-1; D: NA; CDR3: CASSLTGSDYNEQFF; DNA: TGTGCCAGCAGCTTAACCGGTTCCGACTACAATGAGCAGTTCTTC
size: few; V: TRBV20-1; J: TRBJ2-7; D: NA; CDR3: CSTQGPAGNEQYF; DNA: TGCAGTACCCAGGGCCCCGCCGGAAACGAGCAGTACTTC
size: many; V: TRBV4-1; J: TRBJ2-7; D: NA; CDR3: CASSQPGRDYEQYF; DNA: TGCGCCAGCAGCCAACCGGGACGAGATTACGAGCAGTACTTC
size: NA; V: TRBV9; J: TRBJ1-6; D: NA; CDR3: CASSVGGYNSPLHF; DNA: TGTGCCAGCAGCGTTGGGGGCTATAATTCACCCCTCCACTTT
size: NA; V: TRBV10-2; J: TRBJ2-7; D: NA; CDR3: CASSALRSYEQYF; DNA: TGCGCCAGCAGTGCACTCCGCTCCTACGAGCAGTACTTC
size: NA; V: TRBV20-1; J: TRBJ1-4; D: NA; CDR3: CSAMTRNEKLFF; DNA: TGCAGTGCTATGACGAGGAATGAAAAACTGTTTTTT
size: few; V: TRBV3-1; J: TRBJ2-5; D: TRBD2; CDR3: CASSQGGEGETQYF; DNA: TGTGCCAGCAGCCAGGGCGGGGAGGGAGAGACCCAGTACTTC
size: many; V: TRBV5-6; J: TRBJ2-7; D: NA; CDR3: CASSIRDEQYF; DNA: TGTGCCAGCAGCATCAGGGACGAGCAGTACTTC
size: few; V: TRBV10-3; J: TRBJ1-2; D: TRBD1; CDR3: CAISFSGGIGYTF; DNA: TGTGCCATCAGTTTTTCAGGGGGGATAGGCTACACCTTC
size: few; V: TRBV20-1; J: TRBJ1-6; D: TRBD1; CDR3: CSARKTGLVYNSPLHF; DNA: TGCAGTGCTAGGAAGACAGGGCTCGTTTATAATTCACCCCTCCACTTT
size: NA; V: TRBV10-2; J: TRBJ2-1; D: TRBD2; CDR3: CASILAGGNNEQFF; DNA: TGCGCCAGCATACTAGCGGGGGGTAACAATGAGCAGTTCTTC
size: NA; V: TRBV29-1; J: TRBJ2-4; D: TRBD1; CDR3: CSAIRGNIQYF; DNA: TGCAGCGCAATCAGGGGGAACATTCAGTACTTC
size: few; V: TRBV9; J: TRBJ2-1; D: NA; CDR3: CASSERRSSHEQFF; DNA: TGTGCCAGCAGCGAGAGACGCAGTTCCCATGAGCAGTTCTTC
size: few; V: TRBV15; J: TRBJ1-5; D: TRBD1; CDR3: CATSPQGTGVRPQHF; DNA: TGTGCCACCAGCCCCCAAGGGACAGGAGTCCGGCCCCAGCATTTT
size: NA; V: TRBV4-2; J: TRBJ2-4; D: NA; CDR3: CASSQEGQGLAKNIQYF; DNA: TGTGCCAGCAGCCAAGAGGGGCAGGGGTTGGCCAAAAACATTCAGTACTTC
size: many; V: TRBV24-1; J: TRBJ2-7; D: NA; CDR3: CATSELTPQSSEQYF; DNA: TGTGCCACCAGTGAGTTGACACCCCAGTCGAGCGAGCAGTACTTC
size: once; V: TRBV4-1; J: TRBJ2-1; D: TRBD1; CDR3: CASSQAYRGRPSEQFF; DNA: TGCGCCAGCAGCCAAGCCTACAGGGGGCGTCCCTCTGAGCAGTTCTTC
size: many; V: TRBV5-1; J: TRBJ2-2; D: NA; CDR3: CASSSGQNTGELFF; DNA: TGCGCCAGCAGCTCGGGACAGAACACCGGGGAGCTGTTTTTT
size: many; V: TRBV24-1; J: TRBJ2-1; D: TRBD1; CDR3: CATSDPTGITYNEQFF; DNA: TGTGCCACCAGTGATCCGACAGGGATCACCTACAATGAGCAGTTCTTC